These T cell receptor beta chains were read from a single sample in a study of T cell responses to AZD1222 COVID-19 vaccine. The table came from immunoSEQ multiplex PCR; TCRdb's copy has only in-frame clones and leaves some out. The sample carries about 140,000 clones, about 92% recorded once. The sample was peripheral blood, taken after recovery from COVID-19. The source is an adult who had recovered from COVID-19. CDR3s leave out the opening cysteine and the closing phenylalanine or tryptophan. The order of the fields is J gene, clone size, V gene, CDR3 protein. Clone size appears in some rows only: once, few, many, or a class for an expanded clone.

TRBJ2-7 | - | TRBV28 | ASSQGTGDFPYEQY
TRBJ2-3 | - | TRBV5-1 | ASSTGTTYTQY
TRBJ1-1 | - | TRBV3-1/TRBV3-2 | ASSQAGGSGEAF
TRBJ2-2 | - | TRBV28 | ASTLGGRKTGELF
TRBJ2-7 | - | TRBV11-2 | ASSLMMFEQY
TRBJ1-6 | - | TRBV9 | ASSVDQYNSPLH
TRBJ2-1 | - | TRBV10-3 | AISFSGTSDNEQF
TRBJ2-7 | - | TRBV10-2 | ASSPQGTHYEQY
TRBJ2-1 | - | TRBV3-1/TRBV3-2 | ASSHRLEIYNEQF
TRBJ2-2 | - | TRBV19 | ASSGQRANTGELF
TRBJ2-7 | - | TRBV28 | ASSLKGLAGVSEQY
TRBJ1-5 | - | TRBV18 | ASSLGGGQPQH
TRBJ1-6 | once | TRBV4-2 | ASSQGGDPYNSPLH
TRBJ2-3 | - | TRBV18 | ASSPPGGSEHTQY
TRBJ1-6 | - | TRBV28 | ASSPFRGANSPLH
TRBJ2-2 | - | TRBV28 | ASSYEGSAGELF
TRBJ1-6 | - | TRBV11-3 | ASSSGRPLH
TRBJ1-1 | once | TRBV11-2 | ASSSRTGTAF
TRBJ1-5 | - | TRBV28 | ASGHGTGGDQPQH
TRBJ1-1 | - | TRBV11-2 | ASSLGSVGTEAF
TRBJ1-5 | - | TRBV19 | ASSIEGVRNQPQH
TRBJ2-1 | - | TRBV5-1 | ASSLQAWQVNEQF
TRBJ2-2 | - | TRBV4-2 | ASSRRLAGGPGGELF
TRBJ2-1 | - | TRBV3-1/TRBV3-2 | ASVQGAGFLSEQF
TRBJ2-7 | - | TRBV15 | ATSRGGIWQRGSYEQY
TRBJ1-1 | once | TRBV29-1 | SVERRLETEAF
TRBJ2-3 | - | TRBV28 | ASSLTGLADTQY
TRBJ2-1 | - | TRBV2 | ASSTLTGDNEQF
TRBJ1-2 | - | TRBV19 | ASSIVPDRSVS
TRBJ2-3 | - | TRBV29-1 | SVGTGTTGTQY
TRBJ2-3 | - | TRBV11-2 | ASTSAAGRADTQY
TRBJ2-3 | - | TRBV29-1 | SVEESRVDTQY
TRBJ2-1 | - | TRBV18 | ASSGTSVFYNEQF
TRBJ1-5 | - | TRBV28 | ASSLDRVSNQPQH
TRBJ2-1 | - | TRBV29-1 | SGNLGTRLSSYNEQF
TRBJ1-1 | - | TRBV18 | ASSLGGNTEAF
TRBJ1-5 | - | TRBV19 | ASSSLTNTPQH
TRBJ1-2 | - | TRBV18 | ASSPGTGDGGLYGYT
TRBJ2-7 | - | TRBV19 | ASSNAGARSYEQY
TRBJ2-6 | - | TRBV7-9 | ASSLGGYRGLSGANVLT
TRBJ2-7 | few | TRBV11-3 | ASSLGGGGTLNEQY
TRBJ2-3 | - | TRBV4-1 | ASSQTDSGADTQY
TRBJ2-3 | - | TRBV24-1 | ATSEAVTDTQY
TRBJ2-5 | - | TRBV6-5 | ASSYIHGQETQY
TRBJ1-2 | - | TRBV21-1 | ASSKTPQDRGLYGYT
TRBJ1-5 | - | TRBV19 | ASSIQTGAYNQPQH
TRBJ2-3 | - | TRBV19 | ASSSPPRGLATDTQY